These T cell receptor beta chains were read from a single sample in a study of beta chain features in type 1 diabetes. Using immunoSEQ multiplex PCR, the repertoire was profiled, and TCRdb retains in-frame clones only, with some absent. Counted here are about 170,000 clones, about 7.8% occurring once; the ten biggest clones make up approximately 0.93%. Sequencing used central memory CD4+ T cells from blood. The source is a woman aged 40-49 years with type 1 diabetes. Each CDR3 is given with its conserved first and last residue. The D gene is left open where the match is weak. Size values are once, few and many counts, or a class for expanded clones, and some rows have none.

clone_size: many; j_call: TRBJ2-3; d_call: TRBD2; v_call: TRBV7-2; cdr3_aa: CASSLEAPRAGDLDTQYF; cdr3_nt: TGTGCCAGCAGCTTAGAAGCCCCTAGAGCGGGAGATCTTGATACGCAGTATTTT
clone_size: many; j_call: TRBJ1-1; d_call: TRBD1; v_call: TRBV6-5; cdr3_aa: CASIDRTGLNTEAFF; cdr3_nt: TGTGCCAGCATTGATAGGACAGGGCTGAACACTGAAGCTTTCTTT
clone_size: .; j_call: TRBJ2-1; d_call: TRBD2; v_call: TRBV11-2; cdr3_aa: CASSSGTSGNNEQFF; cdr3_nt: TGTGCCAGCAGCTCTGGGACTAGCGGCAACAATGAGCAGTTCTTC
clone_size: few; j_call: TRBJ2-1; d_call: TRBD2; v_call: TRBV4-2; cdr3_aa: CASSQDPTSAEQFF; cdr3_nt: TGTGCCAGCAGCCAAGATCCGACTAGCGCTGAGCAGTTCTTC
clone_size: .; j_call: TRBJ1-1; d_call: .; v_call: TRBV7-2; cdr3_aa: CASSLVPPGTEAFF; cdr3_nt: TGTGCCAGCAGCTTAGTACCCCCGGGGACTGAAGCTTTCTTT
clone_size: many; j_call: TRBJ1-5; d_call: .; v_call: TRBV13; cdr3_aa: CASSRGQNNQPQHF; cdr3_nt: TGTGCCAGCAGCCGAGGGCAGAACAATCAGCCCCAGCATTTT
clone_size: .; j_call: TRBJ2-5; d_call: TRBD1; v_call: TRBV5-1; cdr3_aa: CASSLAPQGAGETQYF; cdr3_nt: TGCGCCAGCAGCTTAGCCCCACAGGGGGCTGGGGAGACCCAGTACTTC
clone_size: .; j_call: TRBJ1-1; d_call: TRBD1; v_call: TRBV5-1; cdr3_aa: CASSWGQGLETEAFF; cdr3_nt: TGCGCCAGCAGCTGGGGACAGGGGTTGGAGACTGAAGCTTTCTTT
clone_size: few; j_call: TRBJ1-5; d_call: .; v_call: TRBV9; cdr3_aa: CASSPLAGNQPQHF; cdr3_nt: TGTGCCAGCAGCCCTCTGGCAGGCAATCAGCCCCAGCATTTT
clone_size: many; j_call: TRBJ2-1; d_call: .; v_call: TRBV7-9; cdr3_aa: CASSPRFPGAVEQFF; cdr3_nt: TGTGCCAGCAGCCCCCGTTTTCCAGGGGCCGTTGAGCAGTTCTTC
clone_size: many; j_call: TRBJ2-4; d_call: .; v_call: TRBV25-1; cdr3_aa: CASSGSDGRGTKNIQYF; cdr3_nt: TGTGCCAGCAGTGGGTCGGACGGCCGAGGGACCAAAAACATTCAGTACTTC
clone_size: few; j_call: TRBJ2-2; d_call: .; v_call: TRBV2; cdr3_aa: CASSVGLSVGELFF; cdr3_nt: TGTGCCAGCAGTGTTGGCCTCTCCGTCGGGGAGCTGTTTTTT
clone_size: few; j_call: TRBJ1-5; d_call: TRBD1; v_call: TRBV2; cdr3_aa: CASSETGQSPQHF; cdr3_nt: TGTGCCAGCAGTGAGACAGGGCAGTCGCCCCAGCATTTT
clone_size: few; j_call: TRBJ2-2; d_call: TRBD2; v_call: TRBV7-2; cdr3_aa: CASSGGTSGTGELFF; cdr3_nt: TGTGCCAGCAGCGGGGGGACTAGCGGTACCGGGGAGCTGTTTTTT
clone_size: .; j_call: TRBJ2-2; d_call: .; v_call: TRBV7-2; cdr3_aa: CASSPQGRTNTGELFF; cdr3_nt: TGTGCCAGCAGCCCACAGGGACGGACGAACACCGGGGAGCTGTTTTTT
clone_size: few; j_call: TRBJ1-6; d_call: .; v_call: TRBV19; cdr3_aa: CASTSRNNSPLHF; cdr3_nt: TGTGCCAGTACTAGTAGGAATAATTCACCCCTCCACTTT
clone_size: .; j_call: TRBJ1-2; d_call: .; v_call: TRBV27; cdr3_aa: CASSLRGANYGYTF; cdr3_nt: TGTGCCAGCAGTTTACGGGGAGCTAACTATGGCTACACCTTC
clone_size: few; j_call: TRBJ2-1; d_call: TRBD2; v_call: TRBV15; cdr3_aa: CATSRTGTSADEQFF; cdr3_nt: TGTGCCACCAGCAGAACCGGGACTAGCGCCGATGAGCAGTTCTTC
clone_size: .; j_call: TRBJ2-5; d_call: TRBD1; v_call: TRBV6-5; cdr3_aa: CASSSSGQGLSETQYF; cdr3_nt: TGTGCCAGCAGTTCTTCCGGACAGGGGTTAAGCGAGACCCAGTACTTC
clone_size: .; j_call: TRBJ2-5; d_call: TRBD2; v_call: TRBV28; cdr3_aa: CASSLTSETQYF; cdr3_nt: TGTGCCAGCAGCTTGACTAGCGAGACCCAGTACTTC
clone_size: few; j_call: TRBJ2-7; d_call: .; v_call: TRBV7-2; cdr3_aa: CASSLRTGFSYF; cdr3_nt: TGTGCCAGCAGCCTCCGAACAGGGTTTAGTTACTTC
clone_size: few; j_call: TRBJ1-1; d_call: TRBD1; v_call: TRBV19; cdr3_aa: CASRDRVGTEAFF; cdr3_nt: TGTGCCAGTAGGGACAGGGTGGGGACTGAAGCTTTCTTT
clone_size: few; j_call: TRBJ2-7; d_call: TRBD1; v_call: TRBV28; cdr3_aa: CASSTRTGGTYEQYF; cdr3_nt: TGTGCCAGCAGTACCCGGACAGGGGGCACTTACGAGCAGTACTTC
clone_size: few; j_call: TRBJ2-3; d_call: .; v_call: TRBV7-2; cdr3_aa: CASRKGVATDTQYF; cdr3_nt: TGTGCCAGCAGAAAAGGAGTCGCAACAGATACGCAGTATTTT
clone_size: .; j_call: TRBJ2-1; d_call: TRBD2; v_call: TRBV7-7; cdr3_aa: CASSPLGGGTYNEQFF; cdr3_nt: TGTGCTAGCAGCCCTCTGGGCGGGGGGACCTACAATGAGCAGTTCTTC
clone_size: .; j_call: TRBJ1-2; d_call: TRBD1; v_call: TRBV7-9; cdr3_aa: CASSPGQGKNDGYTF; cdr3_nt: TGTGCCAGCAGCCCCGGACAGGGAAAAAATGATGGCTACACCTTC
clone_size: .; j_call: TRBJ2-7; d_call: .; v_call: TRBV9; cdr3_aa: CASSVDFSMGEQYF; cdr3_nt: TGTGCCAGCAGCGTGGACTTCTCCATGGGTGAGCAGTACTTC
clone_size: .; j_call: TRBJ2-7; d_call: TRBD1; v_call: TRBV7-2; cdr3_aa: CASSRGTGGVYEQYF; cdr3_nt: TGTGCCAGCAGCCGGGGGACAGGGGGCGTCTACGAGCAGTACTTC
clone_size: .; j_call: TRBJ2-6; d_call: TRBD2; v_call: TRBV28; cdr3_aa: CASSLWQGREASSSGANVLTF; cdr3_nt: TGTGCCAGCAGTTTATGGCAAGGGCGGGAGGCCTCAAGCTCTGGGGCCAACGTCCTGACTTTC
clone_size: .; j_call: TRBJ2-3; d_call: TRBD1; v_call: TRBV6-5; cdr3_aa: CASRNRGSTDTQYF; cdr3_nt: TGTGCCAGCAGGAACAGGGGTTCCACAGATACGCAGTATTTT
clone_size: few; j_call: TRBJ2-7; d_call: .; v_call: TRBV18; cdr3_aa: CASSPEGAEQYF; cdr3_nt: TGTGCCAGCTCACCAGAAGGGGCCGAGCAGTACTTC
clone_size: .; j_call: TRBJ2-1; d_call: .; v_call: TRBV5-6; cdr3_aa: CASRGSSYNEQFF; cdr3_nt: TGTGCCAGCCGTGGGAGCTCCTACAATGAGCAGTTCTTC
clone_size: .; j_call: TRBJ1-2; d_call: .; v_call: TRBV6-5; cdr3_aa: CASSAEFNYGYTF; cdr3_nt: TGTGCCAGCAGTGCCGAGTTCAACTATGGCTACACCTTC
clone_size: few; j_call: TRBJ1-6; d_call: TRBD1; v_call: TRBV5-1; cdr3_aa: CASSLVPTGVNSPLHF; cdr3_nt: TGCGCCAGCAGCTTGGTCCCGACAGGGGTTAATTCACCCCTCCACTTT
clone_size: .; j_call: TRBJ1-2; d_call: TRBD1; v_call: TRBV4-3; cdr3_aa: CASSPRYQQGANYGYTF; cdr3_nt: TGCGCCAGCAGCCCCCGCTATCAACAGGGGGCCAACTATGGCTACACCTTC
clone_size: .; j_call: TRBJ2-5; d_call: .; v_call: TRBV30; cdr3_aa: CAWSVRAGETQYF; cdr3_nt: TGTGCCTGGAGTGTACGTGCCGGAGAGACCCAGTACTTC
clone_size: .; j_call: TRBJ2-5; d_call: TRBD2; v_call: TRBV5-1; cdr3_aa: CASSSGLAGAIQETQYF; cdr3_nt: TGCGCCAGCAGCTCCGGACTAGCGGGGGCCATCCAAGAGACCCAGTACTTC
clone_size: .; j_call: TRBJ1-1; d_call: .; v_call: TRBV20-1; cdr3_aa: CSASRFEAFF; cdr3_nt: TGCAGTGCTAGCCGTTTTGAAGCTTTCTTT
clone_size: few; j_call: TRBJ2-5; d_call: .; v_call: TRBV28; cdr3_aa: CASSLDRQAQETQYF; cdr3_nt: TGTGCCAGCAGTTTGGATCGACAGGCACAAGAGACCCAGTACTTC
clone_size: few; j_call: TRBJ1-1; d_call: .; v_call: TRBV11-2; cdr3_aa: CASSLSQANTEAFF; cdr3_nt: TGTGCCAGCAGCCTTTCTCAGGCGAACACTGAAGCTTTCTTT
clone_size: few; j_call: TRBJ1-6; d_call: .; v_call: TRBV6-5; cdr3_aa: CASSHGVLNGPLHF; cdr3_nt: TGTGCCAGCAGCCACGGGGTCCTTAATGGGCCCCTCCACTTT
clone_size: .; j_call: TRBJ2-3; d_call: TRBD1; v_call: TRBV5-1; cdr3_aa: CASSSDRSSATDTQYF; cdr3_nt: TGCGCCAGCAGCTCGGACAGGTCGTCCGCTACAGATACGCAGTATTTT
clone_size: few; j_call: TRBJ1-1; d_call: TRBD1; v_call: TRBV5-1; cdr3_aa: CASSDQGANTEAFF; cdr3_nt: TGCGCCAGCAGCGACCAGGGGGCCAACACTGAAGCTTTCTTT
clone_size: few; j_call: TRBJ1-2; d_call: .; v_call: TRBV20-1; cdr3_aa: CSGQLYGYTF; cdr3_nt: TGCAGTGGACAGCTCTATGGCTACACCTTC
clone_size: few; j_call: TRBJ2-7; d_call: .; v_call: TRBV6-5; cdr3_aa: CASRSRGSSYEQYF; cdr3_nt: TGTGCCAGCAGGTCCAGGGGAAGCTCCTACGAGCAGTACTTC
clone_size: few; j_call: TRBJ2-7; d_call: .; v_call: TRBV5-4; cdr3_aa: CASSSRQTDSYEQYF; cdr3_nt: TGTGCCAGCAGCTCAAGACAGACCGACTCCTACGAGCAGTACTTC
clone_size: .; j_call: TRBJ1-6; d_call: .; v_call: TRBV5-1; cdr3_aa: CASSEGLQNSPLHF; cdr3_nt: TGCGCCAGCAGCGAGGGTCTTCAAAATTCACCCCTCCACTTT
clone_size: few; j_call: TRBJ2-3; d_call: TRBD2; v_call: TRBV6-1; cdr3_aa: CASKRTSVSTDTQYF; cdr3_nt: TGTGCCAGCAAGAGAACTAGCGTTAGCACAGATACGCAGTATTTT